A selection of T cell receptor beta chains follows, all from one sample in a study of cytomegalovirus exposure and HLA in healthy donors. The data were produced by immunoSEQ multiplex PCR, yet TCRdb's version contains in-frame clones alone and is incomplete. The sample yields about 66,000 clones, approximately 97% seen once. Sequenced input: PBMCs. These TCRs come from a woman aged 18-29 years in good health and CMV-seropositive. CDR3s include the opening cysteine and the closing phenylalanine or tryptophan. Expanded clones get a size class; other rows say once, few or many, or leave the size out.

clone_size	v_call	j_call	cdr3_aa
-	TRBV6-9	TRBJ2-7	CASTPQAGVSYEQYF
once	TRBV7-3	TRBJ2-3	CASSETSGADTQYF
-	TRBV9	TRBJ1-2	CASSAGPVRTGNYGYTF
-	TRBV13	TRBJ2-2	CASSLGGVNTGELFF
-	TRBV28	TRBJ2-3	CASSRPKPGDTQYF
-	TRBV9	TRBJ2-2	CASSVAPGQGNTGELFF
-	TRBV28	TRBJ2-2	CASRQGAAGELFF
once	TRBV15	TRBJ2-7	CATSRDRGQSYEQYF
few	TRBV6-5	TRBJ1-1	CASRRQELNTEAFF
-	TRBV9	TRBJ2-5	CASSEGPGKTQYF
once	TRBV9	TRBJ2-3	CASSFSHTTDTQYF
-	TRBV27	TRBJ2-5	CASKRDSQETQYF
-	TRBV18	TRBJ2-1	CASSPSGTSGYNEQFF
-	TRBV28	TRBJ2-1	CASRKAEGGSYNEQFF
-	TRBV27	TRBJ1-1	CASRPSGQGNTEAFF
-	TRBV9	TRBJ1-3	CASSVDSGQGAARASGNTIYF
-	TRBV28	TRBJ1-3	CASLSQGASGNTIYF
-	TRBV27	TRBJ2-1	CASRTPGTGLYNEQFF
-	TRBV6-1	TRBJ1-6	CAGGLDRNSPLHF
-	TRBV7-9	TRBJ1-2	CASSLPTDNRYGYTF
-	TRBV19	TRBJ1-5	CASSIPGNPWQPQHF
-	TRBV15	TRBJ2-2	CATSRTFVTYRDRELFF
-	TRBV30	TRBJ2-1	CAWSEVTGEQFF
once	TRBV6-5	TRBJ2-1	CASSLARGSYNEQFF
-	TRBV30	TRBJ2-7	CAWNVGGDSYEQYF
-	TRBV7-9	TRBJ2-7	CASSSVSGPDSSYEQYF
-	TRBV28	TRBJ2-2	CASSLNFMGNTGELFF